What follows are 18 T cell receptor beta chains derived from one specimen sequenced in a study of T cell responses to AZD1222 COVID-19 vaccine. Libraries were prepared by immunoSEQ multiplex PCR; TCRdb keeps only in-frame clonotypes and omits some of them. The data contain 80,000 or so clones, around four fifths of them seen just once; the ten biggest clones take up approximately 2.8%. Sequenced here: peripheral blood, sampled on day 0 of AZD1222 vaccination. Receptors were obtained from an adult in good health.

The chain links TRBV6-5 to TRBJ1-1; D might be TRBD1 (5 bases). The germline V gene encodes CDR1 MNHEY and CDR2 SVGAGI. The V end was cut by 4 bases, the J end by 7 bases, with 16 bases between. CDR3 length: 14 residues. DNA for the CDR3: TGTGCCAGCAGTTCCTCGACAGATGGGGTTGAAGCTTTCTTT. This encodes CASSSSTDGVEAFF.

Points on this clone: The limits of the CDR3 on the DNA are not certain, so only TCRdb's listed CDR3 is given. The V gene is TRBV10-3, the J gene TRBJ2-7; the listed D gene, TRBD2, was not tested against the DNA. Germline-derived CDR1 and CDR2 are ENHRY and SYGVKD. The CDR3 spans 13 amino acids, including both terminal residues. The CDR3 loop reads CAISESFGGGADF.

This chain uses TRBV5-8 with TRBJ1-2; 9 bases match TRBD1. Germline CDR1 reads SGHTS; CDR2 reads YDEGEE. The junction had 8 bases not matched to a gene; V was cut back by 5 bases and J by 0 bases. The CDR3 runs 16 residues. CDR3 amino acids: CASRPGQGPSNYGYTF. CDR3 DNA: TGTGCCAGCAGACCAGGACAGGGGCCTTCTAACTATGGCTACACCTTC. Variable domain in full (rest from reference TRBV5-8 and TRBJ1-2): EAGVTQSPTHLIKTRGQQATLRCSPISGHTSVYWYQQALGLGLQFLLWYDEGEERNRGNFPPRFSGRQFPNYSSELNVNALELEDSALYLCASRPGQGPSNYGYTFGSGTRLTVV.

This clone was seen a few times. The rearrangement uses TRBV27 and TRBJ1-5; unclear D gene. The CDR3 extends over 15 amino acids. Trimming left V 3 bases short and J 0 bases short, with 9 bases between. Germline V gene sequence: CDR1 MNHEY, CDR2 SMNVEV (reference sequence). The chain's CDR3 is CASSLRAYSNQPQHF. In DNA form, the CDR3 reads TGTGCCAGCAGTTTGCGGGCGTATAGCAATCAGCCCCAGCATTTT.

The genes are TRBV5-5 and TRBJ1-5; no firm D call. Trimming removed 4 bases at V and 1 base at J, with 12 bases between. The CDR3 is made up of 15 amino acids. Germline CDR1 is SGHKS and CDR2 is YYEKEE (reference sequence). CDR3 amino acids: CASSPSQGSNQPQHF. The CDR3 DNA is TGTGCCAGCAGCCCGTCCCAAGGAAGCAATCAGCCCCAGCATTTT.

The rearrangement links TRBV9 to TRBJ1-2; no reliable D call. CDR1 and CDR2 from the germline V gene are SGDLS and YYNGEE. The CDR3 is 15 amino acids. V lost 4 bases and J lost 0, with 13 bases in between. The CDR3 reads CASSQGPEANYGYTF. The CDR3 nucleotides read TGTGCCAGCAGCCAAGGTCCGGAGGCTAACTATGGCTACACCTTC.

The CDR3, as DNA: TGTGCCACCAGCCCAACTGGGAGGGAGTATGAAAAACTGTTTTTT. This gives the protein CATSPTGREYEKLFF. This chain links TRBV15 with TRBJ1-4; D not resolved. From germline, CDR1 is LNHNV and CDR2 YYDKDF (reference sequence). CDR3 length: 15 amino acids. Trimming took 5 bases from V and 6 from J, leaving 16 bases between them.

The genes are TRBV5-1 and TRBJ1-1; D unclear. The CDR3 sequence is 15 residues long. Looked up from germline, CDR1 is SGHRS and CDR2 is YFSETQ. Trimming cost V 2 bases and J 1 base, with 12 bases left between them. CDR3 protein: CASSLWGTSNTEAFF. Written as DNA, the CDR3 is TGCGCCAGCAGCTTATGGGGAACCTCGAACACTGAAGCTTTCTTT.

V and J are TRBV12-1 and TRBJ1-3. TRBV12-1 is a pseudogene. CDR3 length: 16 residues. The CDR3: CASSHKLRCSGNTIYF. As DNA, the CDR3 is TGTGCCAGCAGCCACAAATTACGGTGCTCTGGAAACACCATATATTTT.

The chain uses TRBV18 and TRBJ2-7; TRBD1 agrees at 9 bases. CDR1 is KGHSH, CDR2 LQKENI, per germline. This CDR3 contains 16 residues. J gave up 5 bases and V 0 bases, and 8 bases lay outside the gene matches. The CDR3 is CASSPPRGQGSNEQYF. The DNA of the CDR3 is TGTGCCAGCTCACCACCAAGGGGACAGGGCAGCAACGAGCAGTACTTC.

The V call is TRBV29-1, the J call TRBJ1-1; 7 bases line up with TRBD1. V lost 1 base, J lost 0 bases, and 11 bases stayed unmatched. The CDR3 loop spans 17 amino acids. From germline, CDR1 is SQVTM and CDR2 ANQGSEA. This chain's CDR3 is CSVEGIQGFSLNTEAFF. The CDR3 DNA reads TGCAGCGTTGAAGGAATACAGGGGTTCTCGTTGAACACTGAAGCTTTCTTT.

The chain employs TRBV28 and TRBJ1-4; D is possibly TRBD1 (5 bases). CDR1 MDHEN and CDR2 SYDVKM come from the germline V gene. This CDR3 is built from 17 residues. V was cut by 5 bases and J by 7 bases, with 23 bases left in between. CDR3 bases: TGTGCCAGCAGTCACACTTCTTGGGGGAGGGCGGGTGAAAAACTGTTTTTT. Translated: CASSHTSWGRAGEKLFF.

The CDR3 here is CASSADRAYGYTF. The CDR3 coding sequence is TGTGCCAGTAGCGCCGACAGGGCCTATGGCTACACCTTC. This chain links TRBV19 with TRBJ1-2; 7 bases match TRBD1. Germline loops: CDR1 LNHDA, CDR2 SQIVND (reference sequence). The CDR3 consists of 13 residues. V lost 6 bases, J lost 4 bases, and 5 bases stayed unmatched.

J is TRBJ1-4 and V is TRBV7-9, with a tentative D call TRBD1 (6 bases). Trimming left V 2 bases short and J 0 bases short, with 10 bases between. CDR3 length: 16 amino acids. Germline values: CDR1 SEHNR, CDR2 FQNEAQ (reference sequence). CDR3 residues: CASSLRTDATNEKLFF. The CDR3 nucleotides are TGTGCCAGCAGCTTAAGGACAGACGCAACTAATGAAAAACTGTTTTTT.

The count of this clone is one. This rearrangement joins TRBV29-1 to TRBJ1-1; perhaps TRBD1 as D (6 bases). Trimming removed 2 bases at V and 1 base at J, with 11 bases between. The CDR3 extends over 14 amino acids. Per the germline V gene, CDR1 is SQVTM and CDR2 is ANQGSEA. The CDR3 sequence: CSVENRERNTEAFF. The CDR3 DNA reads as TGCAGCGTTGAAAACAGGGAGCGGAACACTGAAGCTTTCTTT.

The chain has TRBV5-8 and TRBJ1-1, with TRBD1 matching over 8 bases. The germline CDR1 and CDR2 sequences are SGHTS and YDEGEE. V was clipped by 6 bases and J by 5 bases; unmatched bases: 15. The CDR3 covers 16 residues. CDR3: CASTGGQGRPRTEAFF. The DNA of the CDR3 is TGTGCCAGCACTGGAGGACAGGGCCGCCCACGTACTGAAGCTTTCTTT.

The gene calls are TRBV7-2 and TRBJ1-5; D perhaps matches TRBD1 (6 bases). The CDR3 has 15 amino acids. CDR1 and CDR2 from the germline V gene are SGHTA and FQGNSA. V was trimmed by 4 bases and J by 7 bases, leaving 17 bases between them. The CDR3 coding sequence is TGTGCCAGCAGCTCCGGTGGGGGGGCTAACCAGCCCCAGCATTTT. It yields the protein CASSSGGGANQPQHF. The whole variable domain, remainder taken from reference TRBV7-2 and TRBJ1-5, is GAGVSQSPSNKVTEKGKDVELRCDPISGHTALYWYRQSLGQGLEFLIYFQGNSAPDKSGLPSDRFSAERTGGSVSTLTIQRTQQEDSAVYLCASSSGGGANQPQHFGDGTRLSIL.

This chain connects TRBV5-4 to TRBJ1-2; 12 positions agree with TRBD1. The V gene end was trimmed by 3 bases and the J gene end by 4 bases; junction bases not matched to a gene: 1. The length of the CDR3 is 14 residues. In germline, CDR1 is SGHNT, CDR2 YYREEE (reference sequence). The CDR3 nucleotides read TGTGCCAGCAGCTCGGGACAGGGGGCCTATGGCTACACCTTC. As protein: CASSSGQGAYGYTF. Together with reference TRBV5-4 and TRBJ1-2, the CDR3 gives the full variable domain: ETGVTQSPTHLIKTRGQQVTLRCSSQSGHNTVSWYQQALGQGPQFIFQYYREEENGRGNFPPRFSGLQFPNYSSELNVNALELDDSALYLCASSSGQGAYGYTFGSGTRLTVV.